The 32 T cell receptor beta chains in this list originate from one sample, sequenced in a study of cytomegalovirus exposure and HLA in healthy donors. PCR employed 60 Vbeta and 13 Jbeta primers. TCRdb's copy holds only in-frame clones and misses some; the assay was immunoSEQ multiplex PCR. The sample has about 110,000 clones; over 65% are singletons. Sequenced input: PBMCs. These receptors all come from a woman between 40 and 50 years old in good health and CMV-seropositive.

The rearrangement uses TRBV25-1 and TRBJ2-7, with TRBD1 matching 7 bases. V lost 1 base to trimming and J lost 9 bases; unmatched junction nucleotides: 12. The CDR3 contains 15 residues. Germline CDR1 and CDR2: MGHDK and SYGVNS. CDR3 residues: CASSEFQTGIDAQYF. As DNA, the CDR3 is TGTGCCAGCAGTGAATTCCAGACAGGGATTGACGCGCAGTACTTC.

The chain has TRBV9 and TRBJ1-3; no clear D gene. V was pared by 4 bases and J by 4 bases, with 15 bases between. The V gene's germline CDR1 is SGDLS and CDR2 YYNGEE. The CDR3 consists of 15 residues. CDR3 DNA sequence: TGTGCCAGCAGCCCCCGGGGTCCTTGGGGAAACACCATATATTTT. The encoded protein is CASSPRGPWGNTIYF.

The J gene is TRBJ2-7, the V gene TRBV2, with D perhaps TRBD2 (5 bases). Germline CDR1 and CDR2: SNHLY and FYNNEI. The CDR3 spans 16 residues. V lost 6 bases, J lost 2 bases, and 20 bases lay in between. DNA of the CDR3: TGTGCCAGCAGGGAGGATTCAGGCCGCCTTGCCTACGAGCAGTACTTC. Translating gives CASREDSGRLAYEQYF. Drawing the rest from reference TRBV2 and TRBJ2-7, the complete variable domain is EPEVTQTPSHQVTQMGQEVILRCVPISNHLYFYWYRQILGQKVEFLVSFYNNEISEKSEIFDDQFSVERPDGSNFTLKIRSTKLEDSAMYFCASREDSGRLAYEQYFGPGTRLTVT.

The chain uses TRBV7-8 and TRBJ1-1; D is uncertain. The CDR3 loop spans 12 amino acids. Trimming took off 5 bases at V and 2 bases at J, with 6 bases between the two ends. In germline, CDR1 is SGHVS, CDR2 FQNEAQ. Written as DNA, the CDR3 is TGTGCCAGCAGCCCAATTAACACTGAAGCTTTCTTT. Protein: CASSPINTEAFF.

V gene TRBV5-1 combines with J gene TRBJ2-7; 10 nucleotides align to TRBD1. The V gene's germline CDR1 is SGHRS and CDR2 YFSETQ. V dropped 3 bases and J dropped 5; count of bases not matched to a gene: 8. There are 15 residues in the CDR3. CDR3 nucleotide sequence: TGCGCCAGCAGCTACGGGACAGGGGTTCTAAACGAGCAGTACTTC. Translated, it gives CASSYGTGVLNEQYF.

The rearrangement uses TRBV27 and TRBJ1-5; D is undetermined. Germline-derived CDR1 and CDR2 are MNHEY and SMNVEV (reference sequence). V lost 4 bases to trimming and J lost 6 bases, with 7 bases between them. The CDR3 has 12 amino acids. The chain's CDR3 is CASSYAGQPQHF. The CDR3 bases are TGTGCCAGCAGTTACGCCGGTCAGCCCCAGCATTTT.

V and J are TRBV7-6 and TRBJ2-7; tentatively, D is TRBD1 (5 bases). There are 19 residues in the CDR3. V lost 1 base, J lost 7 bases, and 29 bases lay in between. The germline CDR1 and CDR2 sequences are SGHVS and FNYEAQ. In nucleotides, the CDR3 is TGTGCCAGCAGCTTAGGGGTTGGAGACAGAACCACCCAGGTCGGGGAGCAGTACTTC. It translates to CASSLGVGDRTTQVGEQYF.

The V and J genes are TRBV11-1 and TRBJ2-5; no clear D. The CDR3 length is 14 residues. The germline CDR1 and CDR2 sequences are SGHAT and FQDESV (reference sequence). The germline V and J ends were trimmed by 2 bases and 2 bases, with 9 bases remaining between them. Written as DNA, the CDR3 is TGTGCCAGCAGCTTAAATACACTACAAGAGACCCAGTACTTC. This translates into CASSLNTLQETQYF.

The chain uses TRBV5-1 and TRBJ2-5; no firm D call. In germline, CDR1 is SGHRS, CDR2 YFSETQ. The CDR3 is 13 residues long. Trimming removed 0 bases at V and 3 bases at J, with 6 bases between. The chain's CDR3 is CASSLGQKETQYF. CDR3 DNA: TGCGCCAGCAGCTTGGGGCAAAAAGAGACCCAGTACTTC.

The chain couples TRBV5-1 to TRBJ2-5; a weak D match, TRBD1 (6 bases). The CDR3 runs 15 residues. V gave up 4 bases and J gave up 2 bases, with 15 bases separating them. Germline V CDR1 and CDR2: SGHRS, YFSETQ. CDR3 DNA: TGCGCCAGCAGCCCCGGACAGAGCCTGCAAGAGACCCAGTACTTC. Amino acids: CASSPGQSLQETQYF.

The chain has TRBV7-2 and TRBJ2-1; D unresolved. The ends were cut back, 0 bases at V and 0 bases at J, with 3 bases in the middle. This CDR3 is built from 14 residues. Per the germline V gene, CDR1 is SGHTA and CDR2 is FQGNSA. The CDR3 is CASSLALSYNEQFF. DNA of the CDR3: TGTGCCAGCAGCTTAGCCCTCTCCTACAATGAGCAGTTCTTC.

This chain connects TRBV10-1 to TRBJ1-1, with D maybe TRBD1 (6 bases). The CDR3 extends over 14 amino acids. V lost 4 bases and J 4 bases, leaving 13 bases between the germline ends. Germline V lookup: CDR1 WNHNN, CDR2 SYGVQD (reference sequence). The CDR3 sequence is CASSAEGGSTEAFF. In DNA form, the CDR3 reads TGCGCCAGCAGTGCAGAAGGGGGAAGCACTGAAGCTTTCTTT.

CDR3 nucleotides: TGTGCCAGCAGCTTAGGACAGGGGGTAGCTAATGAAAAACTGTTTTTT. Translated, it gives CASSLGQGVANEKLFF. The J gene is TRBJ1-4, the V gene TRBV7-2; 9 bases line up with TRBD1. The CDR3 is 16 amino acids. Trimming cost V 1 base and J 3 bases; bases outside gene matches: 3. The germline gives CDR1 SGHTA, CDR2 FQGNSA.

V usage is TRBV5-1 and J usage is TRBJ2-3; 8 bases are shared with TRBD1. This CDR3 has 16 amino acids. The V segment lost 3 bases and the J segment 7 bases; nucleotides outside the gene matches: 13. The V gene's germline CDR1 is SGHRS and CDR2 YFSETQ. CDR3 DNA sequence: TGCGCCAGCAGCTGGACAGGAGGACAGGGTTTAAATACGCAGTATTTT. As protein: CASSWTGGQGLNTQYF.

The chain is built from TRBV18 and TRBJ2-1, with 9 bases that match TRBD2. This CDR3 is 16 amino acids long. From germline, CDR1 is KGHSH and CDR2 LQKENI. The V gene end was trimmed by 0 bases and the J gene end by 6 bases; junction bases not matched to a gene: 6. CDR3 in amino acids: CASSPPSGGRGNEQFF. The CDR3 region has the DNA TGTGCCAGCTCACCACCTAGCGGGGGTAGGGGCAATGAGCAGTTCTTC.

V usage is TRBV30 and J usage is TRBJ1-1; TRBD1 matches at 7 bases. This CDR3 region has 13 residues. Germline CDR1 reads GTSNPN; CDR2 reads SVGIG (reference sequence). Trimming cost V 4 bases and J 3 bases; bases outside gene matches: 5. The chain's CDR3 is CAWTRGGHTEAFF. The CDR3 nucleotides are TGTGCCTGGACCAGAGGGGGCCACACTGAAGCTTTCTTT.

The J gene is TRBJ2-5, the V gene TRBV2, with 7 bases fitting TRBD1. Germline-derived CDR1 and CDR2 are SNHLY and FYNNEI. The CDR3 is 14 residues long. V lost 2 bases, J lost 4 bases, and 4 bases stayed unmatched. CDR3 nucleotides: TGTGCCAGCAGTGAATTACAGGGGTTAGAGACCCAGTACTTC. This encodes CASSELQGLETQYF.

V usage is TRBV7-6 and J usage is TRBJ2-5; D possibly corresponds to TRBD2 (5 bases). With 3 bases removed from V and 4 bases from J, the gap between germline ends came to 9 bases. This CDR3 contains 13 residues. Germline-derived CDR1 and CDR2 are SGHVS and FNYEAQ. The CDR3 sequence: CASSLSEAETQYF. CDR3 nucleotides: TGTGCCAGCAGCTTGTCGGAGGCAGAGACCCAGTACTTC.

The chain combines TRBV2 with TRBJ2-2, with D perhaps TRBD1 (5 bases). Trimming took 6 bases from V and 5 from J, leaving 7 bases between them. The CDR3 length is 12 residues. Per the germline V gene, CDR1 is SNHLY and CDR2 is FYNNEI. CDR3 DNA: TGTGCCAGCAGGGACACTACCGGGGAGCTGTTTTTT. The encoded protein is CASRDTTGELFF. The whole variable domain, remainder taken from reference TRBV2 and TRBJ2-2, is EPEVTQTPSHQVTQMGQEVILRCVPISNHLYFYWYRQILGQKVEFLVSFYNNEISEKSEIFDDQFSVERPDGSNFTLKIRSTKLEDSAMYFCASRDTTGELFFGEGSRLTVL.

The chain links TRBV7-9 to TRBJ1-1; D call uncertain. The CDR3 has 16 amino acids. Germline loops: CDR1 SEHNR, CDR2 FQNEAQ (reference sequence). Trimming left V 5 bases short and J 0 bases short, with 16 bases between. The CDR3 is CASSPTRRSVNTEAFF. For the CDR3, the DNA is TGTGCCAGCAGCCCGACGAGGAGATCAGTGAACACTGAAGCTTTCTTT.

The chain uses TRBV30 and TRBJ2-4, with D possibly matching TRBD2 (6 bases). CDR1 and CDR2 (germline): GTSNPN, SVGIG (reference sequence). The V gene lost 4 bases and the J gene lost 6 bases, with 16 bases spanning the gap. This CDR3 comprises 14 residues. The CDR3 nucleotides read TGTGCCTGGAATCCCCAGGGAGGAGTAAACATTCAGTACTTC. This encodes CAWNPQGGVNIQYF.

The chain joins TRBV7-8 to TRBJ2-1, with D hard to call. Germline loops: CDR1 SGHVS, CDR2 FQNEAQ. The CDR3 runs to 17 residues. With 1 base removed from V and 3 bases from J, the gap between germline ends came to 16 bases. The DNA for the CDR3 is TGTGCCAGCAGCTTAGATTTTTTTAGCCTATTCTACAATGAGCAGTTCTTC. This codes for CASSLDFFSLFYNEQFF.

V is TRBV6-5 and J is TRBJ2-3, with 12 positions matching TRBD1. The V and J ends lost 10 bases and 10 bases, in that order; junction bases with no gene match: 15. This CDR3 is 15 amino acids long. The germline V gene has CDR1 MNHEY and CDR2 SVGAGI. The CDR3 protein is CANHPGQGARGPQYF. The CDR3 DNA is TGTGCCAACCATCCGGGACAGGGGGCTCGAGGACCGCAGTATTTT.

Here the CDR3 DNA reads TGTGCCAGCAGCTCCCAGGCGGGTCAGCCCCAGCATTTT. Translated, it gives CASSSQAGQPQHF. The chain carries TRBV5-6 and TRBJ1-5, with no clear D. Germline V gene sequence: CDR1 SGHDT, CDR2 YYEEEE. V was cut by 3 bases and J by 6 bases, with 10 bases left in between. The CDR3 contains 13 residues. Together with reference TRBV5-6 and TRBJ1-5, the CDR3 gives the full variable domain: DAGVTQSPTHLIKTRGQQVTLRCSPKSGHDTVSWYQQALGQGPQFIFQYYEEEERQRGNFPDRFSGHQFPNYSSELNVNALLLGDSALYLCASSSQAGQPQHFGDGTRLSIL.

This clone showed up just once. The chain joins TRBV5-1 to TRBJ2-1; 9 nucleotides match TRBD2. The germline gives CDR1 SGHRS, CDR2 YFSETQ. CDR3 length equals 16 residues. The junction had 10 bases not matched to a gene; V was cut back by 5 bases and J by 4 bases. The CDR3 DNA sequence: TGCGCCAGCAGTGAGACCGGGACTAGCCTATACAATGAGCAGTTCTTC. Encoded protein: CASSETGTSLYNEQFF.

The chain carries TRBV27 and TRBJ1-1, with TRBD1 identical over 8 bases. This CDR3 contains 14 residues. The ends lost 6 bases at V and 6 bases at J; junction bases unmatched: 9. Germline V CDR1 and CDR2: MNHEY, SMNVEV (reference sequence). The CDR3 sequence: CASRLDRVKPEAFF. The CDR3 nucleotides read TGTGCCAGCAGGCTGGACAGGGTAAAGCCTGAAGCTTTCTTT.

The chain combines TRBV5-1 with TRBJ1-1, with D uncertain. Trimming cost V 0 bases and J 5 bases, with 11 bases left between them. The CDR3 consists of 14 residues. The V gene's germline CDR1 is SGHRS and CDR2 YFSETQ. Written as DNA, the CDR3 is TGCGCCAGCAGCTTGGGGGGAGTAAGTACTGAAGCTTTCTTT. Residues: CASSLGGVSTEAFF.

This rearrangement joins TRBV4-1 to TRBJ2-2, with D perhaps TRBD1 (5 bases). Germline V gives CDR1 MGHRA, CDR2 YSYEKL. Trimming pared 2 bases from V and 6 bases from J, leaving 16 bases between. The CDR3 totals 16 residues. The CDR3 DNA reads TGCGCCAGCAGCCAACTGGACATGGGCTTCCCCGGGGAGCTGTTTTTT. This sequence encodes CASSQLDMGFPGELFF.

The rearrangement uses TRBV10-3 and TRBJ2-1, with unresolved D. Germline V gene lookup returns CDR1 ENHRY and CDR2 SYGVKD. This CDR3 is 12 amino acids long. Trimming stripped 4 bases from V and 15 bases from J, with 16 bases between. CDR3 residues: CAISAKETVPFF. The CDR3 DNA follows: TGTGCCATCAGTGCTAAGGAAACAGTCCCGTTCTTC.

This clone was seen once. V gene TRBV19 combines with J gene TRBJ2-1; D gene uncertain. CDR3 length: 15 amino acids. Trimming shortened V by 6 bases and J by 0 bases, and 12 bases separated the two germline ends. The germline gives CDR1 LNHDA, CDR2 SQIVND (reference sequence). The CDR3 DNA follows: TGTGCCAGTAGATCCCGGGTCAGCTCCTACAATGAGCAGTTCTTC. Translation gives CASRSRVSSYNEQFF.

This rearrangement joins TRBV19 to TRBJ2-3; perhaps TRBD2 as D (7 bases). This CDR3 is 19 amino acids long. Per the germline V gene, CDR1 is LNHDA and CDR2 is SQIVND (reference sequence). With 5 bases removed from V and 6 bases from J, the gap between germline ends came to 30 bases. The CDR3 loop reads CASSAEGFSPRGPLDTQYF. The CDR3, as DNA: TGTGCCAGTAGTGCCGAGGGGTTTAGTCCGCGGGGGCCCCTCGATACGCAGTATTTT.

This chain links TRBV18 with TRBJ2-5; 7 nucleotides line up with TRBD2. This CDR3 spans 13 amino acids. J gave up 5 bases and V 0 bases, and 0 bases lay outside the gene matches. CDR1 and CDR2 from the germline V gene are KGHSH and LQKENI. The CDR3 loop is CASSPPGRETQYF. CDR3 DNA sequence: TGTGCCAGCTCACCACCCGGGAGGGAGACCCAGTACTTC.